Listed below are T cell receptor beta chains from one sample, sequenced in a study of blood T cells in healthy people across ages. TCRdb redid the calling of the 5' RACE reads with MiXCR, one entry per CDR3 protein. The repertoire includes around 1,700,000 distinct CDR3 sequences, roughly 28% of them detected once, and 7.7% sits in the top ten. Sequencing input: blood. Receptor source: a young woman in good health. The CDR3 runs from the conserved cysteine through the conserved F or W. Only part of the rows carry a size: once, few, many, or a class if the clone is expanded.

abundance: .; v_gene: TRBV28; CDR3aa: CATREGEFGEQYF
abundance: many; v_gene: TRBV20-1; CDR3aa: CSARGGTYNEQFF
abundance: few; v_gene: TRBV7-2; CDR3aa: CASSLLVAGGVGSSYNEQFF
abundance: .; v_gene: TRBV28; CDR3aa: CAGSVCYEQYF
abundance: .; v_gene: TRBV12-3/TRBV12-4; CDR3aa: CASSWSRGTNYGYTF
abundance: few; v_gene: TRBV7-2; CDR3aa: CASSFGTIIQYF
abundance: few; v_gene: TRBV5-1; CDR3aa: CASSKQGGGTEAFF
abundance: .; v_gene: TRBV7-6; CDR3aa: CASSLFERGLQETQYF
abundance: few; v_gene: TRBV20-1; CDR3aa: CSCLSGTSGETQYF
abundance: .; v_gene: TRBV3-1; CDR3aa: CASSQGATPYGYTF
abundance: .; v_gene: TRBV20-1; CDR3aa: CSVPHSGGFSYEQYF
abundance: few; v_gene: TRBV20-1; CDR3aa: CSARVTGVGYTF
abundance: .; v_gene: TRBV5-1; CDR3aa: CASSPPRQGADEQYF
abundance: few; v_gene: TRBV9; CDR3aa: CASSVVAGESKNIQYF
abundance: few; v_gene: TRBV7-9; CDR3aa: CASSLAGNQYGYTF
abundance: .; v_gene: TRBV9; CDR3aa: CASSVESWQGAGNEQFF
abundance: few; v_gene: TRBV10-2; CDR3aa: CASSEFGTTPRTQYF
abundance: .; v_gene: TRBV7-2; CDR3aa: CASSLRPAGVTDTQYF
abundance: .; v_gene: TRBV3-1; CDR3aa: CASSQRLRGRSSADTQYF
abundance: few; v_gene: TRBV12-3/TRBV12-4; CDR3aa: CASAVPRTRYVNEQFF
abundance: few; v_gene: TRBV7-2; CDR3aa: CASSSAGTGIYEQYF
abundance: .; v_gene: TRBV11-2; CDR3aa: CASSLSGLPPGNERFF
abundance: .; v_gene: TRBV9; CDR3aa: CASSPHLLAGGQETQYF
abundance: .; v_gene: TRBV20-1; CDR3aa: CSARDSRLPYNEQFF
abundance: .; v_gene: TRBV6-6; CDR3aa: CATDRGKKNGYTF
abundance: .; v_gene: TRBV18; CDR3aa: CASSPTSGGINEQFF
abundance: many; v_gene: TRBV7-6; CDR3aa: CASSPRRGPNYEQYF
abundance: .; v_gene: TRBV7-6; CDR3aa: CASSFLGTGKDTIYF
abundance: many; v_gene: TRBV18; CDR3aa: CASSPETSNSPLHF
abundance: few; v_gene: TRBV20-1; CDR3aa: CSAPGLAGYEQYF
abundance: .; v_gene: TRBV7-9; CDR3aa: CASSLNDAAGSGANVLTF
abundance: few; v_gene: TRBV18; CDR3aa: CASSPPVGRTYNEQFF